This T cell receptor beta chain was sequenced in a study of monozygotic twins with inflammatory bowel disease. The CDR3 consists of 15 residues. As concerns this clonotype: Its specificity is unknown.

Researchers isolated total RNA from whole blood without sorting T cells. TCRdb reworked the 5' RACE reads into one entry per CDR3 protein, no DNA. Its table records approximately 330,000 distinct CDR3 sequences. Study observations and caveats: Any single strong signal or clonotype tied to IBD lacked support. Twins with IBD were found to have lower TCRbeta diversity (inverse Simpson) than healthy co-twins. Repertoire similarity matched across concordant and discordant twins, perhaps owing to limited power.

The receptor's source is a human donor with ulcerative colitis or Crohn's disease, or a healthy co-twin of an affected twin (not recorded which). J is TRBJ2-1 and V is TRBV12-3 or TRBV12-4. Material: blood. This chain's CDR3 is CASSLIRVPINEQFF.